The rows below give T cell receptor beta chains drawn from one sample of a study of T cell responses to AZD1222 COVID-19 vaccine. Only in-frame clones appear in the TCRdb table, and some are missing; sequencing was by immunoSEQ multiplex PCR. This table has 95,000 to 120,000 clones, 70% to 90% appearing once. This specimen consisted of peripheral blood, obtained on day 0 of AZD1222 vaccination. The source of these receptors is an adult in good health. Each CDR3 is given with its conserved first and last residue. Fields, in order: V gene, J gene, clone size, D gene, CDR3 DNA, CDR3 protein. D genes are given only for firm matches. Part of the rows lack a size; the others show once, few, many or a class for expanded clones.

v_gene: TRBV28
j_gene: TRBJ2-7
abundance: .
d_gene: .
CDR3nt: TGTGCCAGCAGGGATACAGGGAATCGCTACGAGCAGTACTTC
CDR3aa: CASRDTGNRYEQYF

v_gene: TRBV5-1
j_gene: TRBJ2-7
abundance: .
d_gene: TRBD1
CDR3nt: TGCGCCAGCAGCCAAGACAGGGCACACTCCTACGAGCAGTACTTC
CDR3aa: CASSQDRAHSYEQYF

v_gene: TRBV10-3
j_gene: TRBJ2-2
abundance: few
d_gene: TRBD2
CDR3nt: TGTGCCATCTGCCCGGGACTAGCGGGGGGGCTGACTACCGGGGAGCTGTTTTTT
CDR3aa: CAICPGLAGGLTTGELFF

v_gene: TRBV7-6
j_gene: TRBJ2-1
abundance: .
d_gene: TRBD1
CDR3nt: TGTGCCAGCAGCCCAAGTGCGGGACAGGGTCTAAGCTCCTACAATGAGCAGTTCTTC
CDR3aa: CASSPSAGQGLSSYNEQFF

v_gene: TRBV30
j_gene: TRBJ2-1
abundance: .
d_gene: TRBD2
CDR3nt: TGTGCCTGGAGTATTGGATTGGCGGGAGGCGTGCAGTTCTTC
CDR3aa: CAWSIGLAGGVQFF

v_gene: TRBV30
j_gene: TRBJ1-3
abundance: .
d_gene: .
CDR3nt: TGTGCCTGGAGTCTACAGCTTGACACCATATATTTT
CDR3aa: CAWSLQLDTIYF

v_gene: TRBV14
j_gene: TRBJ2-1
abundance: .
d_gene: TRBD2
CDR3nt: TGTGCCAGCAGTCGACGCTCTCTAGCGGGGCGCTCCTACAATGAGCAGTTCTTC
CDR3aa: CASSRRSLAGRSYNEQFF

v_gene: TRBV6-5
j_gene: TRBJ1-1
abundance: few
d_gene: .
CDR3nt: TGTGCCAGCAGTTCCCAGGGCTTCATGAACACTGAAGCTTTCTTT
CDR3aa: CASSSQGFMNTEAFF

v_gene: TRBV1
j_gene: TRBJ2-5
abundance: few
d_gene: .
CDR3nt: TGCACCAGCAGCCAAGGCGGGACTAGCGGGGGCCGTGTTGTGACCCAGTACTTC
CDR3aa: CTSSQGGTSGGRVVTQYF

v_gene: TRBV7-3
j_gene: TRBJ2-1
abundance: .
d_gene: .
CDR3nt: TGTGCCAGCAGCTTAATGCAGAGCTCCTACAATGAGCAGTTCTTC
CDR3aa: CASSLMQSSYNEQFF

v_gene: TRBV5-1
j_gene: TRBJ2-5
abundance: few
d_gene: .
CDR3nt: TGCGCCAGCAGCTTAACGGGGGAGACCCAGTACTTC
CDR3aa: CASSLTGETQYF

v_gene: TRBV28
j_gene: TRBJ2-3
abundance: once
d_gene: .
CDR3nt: TGTGCCAGCAGTTTCCAGGGTAGCGGCACAGATACGCAGTATTTT
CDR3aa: CASSFQGSGTDTQYF

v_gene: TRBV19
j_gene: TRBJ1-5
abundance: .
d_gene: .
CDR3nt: TGTGCCAGTATCGTCTGGGCAGGGCTAAGGAGCAATCAGCCCCAGCATTTT
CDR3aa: CASIVWAGLRSNQPQHF

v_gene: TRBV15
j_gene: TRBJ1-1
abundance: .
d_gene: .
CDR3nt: TGTGCCACCAGCAGAGCAGGGGTGAACACTGAAGCTTTCTTT
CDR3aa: CATSRAGVNTEAFF

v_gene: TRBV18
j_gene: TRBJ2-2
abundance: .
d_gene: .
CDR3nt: TGTGCCAGCTCACCGCAGGGCACCGGGGAGCTGTTTTTT
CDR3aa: CASSPQGTGELFF

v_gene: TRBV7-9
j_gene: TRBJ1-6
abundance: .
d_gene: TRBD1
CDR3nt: TGTGCCAGCAGCTTAACCTTTACAGGGACAGGGCAGAATTCACCCCTCCACTTT
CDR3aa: CASSLTFTGTGQNSPLHF

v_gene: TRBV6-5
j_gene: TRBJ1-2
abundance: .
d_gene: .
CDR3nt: TGTGCCAGCAGTTACTCCTCCACGGCCTATGGCTACACCTTC
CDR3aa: CASSYSSTAYGYTF

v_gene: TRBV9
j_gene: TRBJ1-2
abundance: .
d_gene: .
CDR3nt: TGTGCCAGCAGCGAACAAATAACAGGGATCTATGGCTACACCTTC
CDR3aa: CASSEQITGIYGYTF

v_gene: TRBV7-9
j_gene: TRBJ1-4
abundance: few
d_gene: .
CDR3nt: TGTGCCAGCAGCTTGACACGGGGACGTGAAAAACTGTTTTTT
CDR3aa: CASSLTRGREKLFF

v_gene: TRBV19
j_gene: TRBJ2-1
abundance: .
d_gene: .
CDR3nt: TGTGCCCCGCCCCCGGGGAGAAACAATAAGCAGTTCTTC
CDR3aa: CAPPPGRNNKQFF

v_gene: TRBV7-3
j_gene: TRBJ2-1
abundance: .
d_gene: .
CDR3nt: TGTGCCAGCAGCTTAAGTCGGGACTTCAATGAGCAGTTCTTC
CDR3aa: CASSLSRDFNEQFF

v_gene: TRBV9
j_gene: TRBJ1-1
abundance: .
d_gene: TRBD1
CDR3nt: TGTGCCAGCAGCCTAATACGGACAGGACACACTGAAGCTTTCTTT
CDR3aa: CASSLIRTGHTEAFF

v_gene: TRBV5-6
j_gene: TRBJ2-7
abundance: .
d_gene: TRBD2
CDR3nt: TGTGCCAGCAGCTTGGTTAGTAGCGGGGGCTACTACGAGCAGTACTTC
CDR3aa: CASSLVSSGGYYEQYF

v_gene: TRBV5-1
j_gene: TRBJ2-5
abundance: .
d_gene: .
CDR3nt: TGCGCCAGCAGCTCACAGGGGGGGGAGACCCAGTACTTC
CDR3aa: CASSSQGGETQYF

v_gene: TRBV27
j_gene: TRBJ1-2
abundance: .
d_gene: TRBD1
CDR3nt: TGTGCCAGCAGTCACGGGACAGGGGGCGACTATGGCTACACCTTC
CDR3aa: CASSHGTGGDYGYTF

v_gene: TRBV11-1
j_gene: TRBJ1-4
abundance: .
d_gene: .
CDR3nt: TGTGCCAGCAGCCCGGGTCCTGAAAAACTGTTTTTT
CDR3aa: CASSPGPEKLFF

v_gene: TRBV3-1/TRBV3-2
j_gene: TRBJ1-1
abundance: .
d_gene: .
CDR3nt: TGTGCCAGCAGCCAAGGTACTGGGAACACTGAAGCTTTCTTT
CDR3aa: CASSQGTGNTEAFF

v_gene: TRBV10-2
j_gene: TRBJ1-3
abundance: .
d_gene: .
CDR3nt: TGCGCCAGCTCTGGGGGAAACACCATATATTTT
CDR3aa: CASSGGNTIYF

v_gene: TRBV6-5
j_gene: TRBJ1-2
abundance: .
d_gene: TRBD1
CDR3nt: TGTGCCAGCAGTTACAGGGACAGGGGGAACTATGGCTACACCTTC
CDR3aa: CASSYRDRGNYGYTF

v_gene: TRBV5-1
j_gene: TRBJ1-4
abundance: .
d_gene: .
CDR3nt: TGCGCCAGCAGCCCCGGGGGGACGGGATCAACTAATGAAAAACTGTTTTTT
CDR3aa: CASSPGGTGSTNEKLFF

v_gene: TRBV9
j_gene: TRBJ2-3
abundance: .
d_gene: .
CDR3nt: TGTGCCAGCAGCACCTCCTCTGGGGGGGCCACAGATACGCAGTATTTT
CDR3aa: CASSTSSGGATDTQYF

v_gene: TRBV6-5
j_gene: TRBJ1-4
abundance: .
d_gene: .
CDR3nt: TGTGCCAGCAGTCCCCAGATTCCAACTAATGAAAAACTGTTTTTT
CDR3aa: CASSPQIPTNEKLFF

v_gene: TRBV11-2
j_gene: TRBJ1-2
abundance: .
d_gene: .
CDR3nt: TGTGCCAGCAGCTTAGAACAGAGCTATGGCTACACCTTC
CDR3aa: CASSLEQSYGYTF

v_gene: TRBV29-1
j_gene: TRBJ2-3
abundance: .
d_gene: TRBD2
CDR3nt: TGCAGCGTCCGGGGGGGGCGGGCTGGCACAGATACGCAGTATTTT
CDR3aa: CSVRGGRAGTDTQYF

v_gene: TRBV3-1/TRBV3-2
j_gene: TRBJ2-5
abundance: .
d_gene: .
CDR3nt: TGTGCCAGCAGCCAAAATAGGTGGGGGGAGACCCAGTACTTC
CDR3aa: CASSQNRWGETQYF

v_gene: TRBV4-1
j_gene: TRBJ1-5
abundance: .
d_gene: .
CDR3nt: TGCGCCAGCAGCCAACTACAGGCCCAACAGCCCCAGCATTTT
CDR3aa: CASSQLQAQQPQHF

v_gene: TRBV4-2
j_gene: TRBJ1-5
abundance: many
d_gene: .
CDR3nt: TGTGCCAGCAGCCAAGAAACGGATAAAAATCAGCCCCAGCATTTT
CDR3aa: CASSQETDKNQPQHF

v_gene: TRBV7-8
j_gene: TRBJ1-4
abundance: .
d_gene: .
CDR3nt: TGTGCCAGCAGACCGACCGACAATGAAAAACTGTTTTTT
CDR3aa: CASRPTDNEKLFF

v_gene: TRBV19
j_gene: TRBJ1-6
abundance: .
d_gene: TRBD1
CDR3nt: TGTGCCAGTAGCAAGGACAGGGGAGGATCACCCCTCCACTTT
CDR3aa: CASSKDRGGSPLHF

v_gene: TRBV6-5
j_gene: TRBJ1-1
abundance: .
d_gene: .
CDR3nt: TGTGCCAGCATCCCGACGGCCGGGGGCACTGAAGCTTTCTTT
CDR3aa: CASIPTAGGTEAFF

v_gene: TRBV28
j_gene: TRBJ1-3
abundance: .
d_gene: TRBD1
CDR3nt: TGTGCCAGCACCCCAGGGGGTGGTGGAAACACCATATATTTT
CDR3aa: CASTPGGGGNTIYF

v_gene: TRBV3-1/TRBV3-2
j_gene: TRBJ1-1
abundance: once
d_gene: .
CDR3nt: TGTGCCAGCAGCCAAGTCGGGACTGAAGCTTTCTTT
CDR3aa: CASSQVGTEAFF